This is a list of T cell receptor beta chains from one sample in a study of STAT3 mutations in large granular lymphocyte leukemia. The method was immunoSEQ multiplex PCR; TCRdb's version includes in-frame clones alone and lacks a portion of them. The data contain roughly 46,000 clones, roughly 77% of them singletons. The sample consisted of PBMCs. Receptor source: a human donor with T large granular lymphocyte leukemia. Some clones in this sample may be carry-over from other donors' samples. The CDR3 runs from the conserved cysteine through the conserved F or W. The order of the fields is CDR3 length, J gene, V gene, clone size, D gene, CDR3 protein, CDR3 DNA. A D gene is named only where the DNA matches it firmly. The size field is filled for only some rows; it gives once, few, many or a size class.

CDR3 length: 12
J gene: TRBJ2-3
V gene: TRBV11-2
clone size: .
D gene: .
CDR3 protein: CASSFGWGGQYF
CDR3 DNA: TGTGCCAGCAGCTTTGGCTGGGGCGGGCAGTATTTT

CDR3 length: 15
J gene: TRBJ1-5
V gene: TRBV7-2
clone size: .
D gene: TRBD1
CDR3 protein: CASSLTGRGNQPQHF
CDR3 DNA: TGTGCCAGCAGCTTGACAGGGAGGGGCAATCAGCCCCAGCATTTT

CDR3 length: 15
J gene: TRBJ1-2
V gene: TRBV7-2
clone size: .
D gene: .
CDR3 protein: CASSLGAGQNYGYTF
CDR3 DNA: TGTGCCAGCAGCTTAGGGGCGGGGCAGAATTATGGCTACACCTTC

CDR3 length: 13
J gene: TRBJ1-1
V gene: TRBV6-1
clone size: few
D gene: .
CDR3 protein: CASSVRDETEAFF
CDR3 DNA: TGTGCCAGCAGTGTCAGGGATGAAACTGAAGCTTTCTTT

CDR3 length: 15
J gene: TRBJ1-6
V gene: TRBV7-9
clone size: .
D gene: .
CDR3 protein: CASSLAPRILSPLHF
CDR3 DNA: TGTGCCAGCAGCTTAGCGCCGAGGATACTTTCACCCCTCCACTTT

CDR3 length: 14
J gene: TRBJ1-4
V gene: TRBV28
clone size: .
D gene: .
CDR3 protein: CASSLGGLGEKLFF
CDR3 DNA: TGTGCCAGCAGTTTAGGAGGGCTAGGCGAAAAACTGTTTTTT

CDR3 length: 13
J gene: TRBJ2-5
V gene: TRBV28
clone size: .
D gene: .
CDR3 protein: CASSLGTGETQYF
CDR3 DNA: TGTGCCAGCAGTTTGGGGACTGGGGAGACCCAGTACTTC

CDR3 length: 15
J gene: TRBJ2-7
V gene: TRBV6-5
clone size: .
D gene: .
CDR3 protein: CASSYSEGVSYEQYF
CDR3 DNA: TGTGCCAGCAGTTACTCGGAGGGGGTCTCCTACGAGCAGTACTTC

CDR3 length: 16
J gene: TRBJ2-2
V gene: TRBV4-1
clone size: once
D gene: TRBD1
CDR3 protein: CASSREDRADTGELFF
CDR3 DNA: TGCGCCAGCAGCCGGGAAGACAGGGCTGATACCGGGGAGCTGTTTTTT

CDR3 length: 15
J gene: TRBJ2-7
V gene: TRBV27
clone size: .
D gene: .
CDR3 protein: CASSLGGPPTYEQYF
CDR3 DNA: TGTGCCAGCAGTTTGGGAGGTCCCCCTACCTACGAGCAGTACTTC

CDR3 length: 19
J gene: TRBJ1-1
V gene: TRBV5-1
clone size: .
D gene: TRBD1
CDR3 protein: CASSFYRGQFLPELTEAFF
CDR3 DNA: TGCGCCAGCAGCTTCTACAGGGGGCAGTTCCTACCTGAACTGACTGAAGCTTTCTTT

CDR3 length: 15
J gene: TRBJ2-1
V gene: TRBV6-5
clone size: .
D gene: .
CDR3 protein: CASSWGDSSYNEQFF
CDR3 DNA: TGTGCCAGCAGTTGGGGGGACAGCTCCTACAATGAGCAGTTCTTC

CDR3 length: 15
J gene: TRBJ2-3
V gene: TRBV4-3
clone size: .
D gene: TRBD1
CDR3 protein: CASSRSGQGTDTQYF
CDR3 DNA: TGCGCCAGCAGCCGCTCGGGACAGGGAACAGATACGCAGTATTTT

CDR3 length: 16
J gene: TRBJ1-1
V gene: TRBV5-4
clone size: .
D gene: .
CDR3 protein: CASSLSVRDENTEAFF
CDR3 DNA: TGTGCCAGCAGCTTGTCCGTCAGGGATGAGAACACTGAAGCTTTCTTT

CDR3 length: 15
J gene: TRBJ2-5
V gene: TRBV5-4
clone size: .
D gene: .
CDR3 protein: CASSGGLDREETQYF
CDR3 DNA: TGTGCCAGCAGTGGGGGTCTGGACAGAGAAGAGACCCAGTACTTC

CDR3 length: 13
J gene: TRBJ2-7
V gene: TRBV5-4
clone size: .
D gene: .
CDR3 protein: CASSLFGNYEQYF
CDR3 DNA: TGTGCCAGCAGCTTGTTCGGCAACTACGAGCAGTACTTC

CDR3 length: 14
J gene: TRBJ2-2
V gene: TRBV6-5
clone size: .
D gene: .
CDR3 protein: CASKNTVVAGELFF
CDR3 DNA: TGTGCCAGCAAAAACACCGTGGTGGCCGGGGAGCTGTTTTTT

CDR3 length: 15
J gene: TRBJ1-5
V gene: TRBV10-2
clone size: .
D gene: .
CDR3 protein: CASSGERGSNQPQHF
CDR3 DNA: TGCGCCAGCAGTGGAGAGAGGGGCAGCAATCAGCCCCAGCATTTT